This T cell receptor (beta chain) was documented in a study of cytomegalovirus exposure and HLA in healthy donors. Overall study: From donors who were HLA-typed, an early data release held around 80 million unique TCRs.

Germline V gene data show CDR1 as SGHNT and CDR2 as YYREEE (reference sequence). Trimming took 0 bases from V and 3 from J, leaving 7 bases between them. The CDR3 contains 13 residues. Broader study findings: The authors later linked a missense DCLRE1C variant to TCR beta V- and J-gene trimming.

Comment on this clone: Its matching antigen is unknown.

PCR was performed using 60 Vbeta and 13 Jbeta primers. Sequencing was performed with immunoSEQ multiplex PCR; in TCRdb, only in-frame clones are kept and a portion is missing. This sample has more than 200,000 clones, with about three quarters found just once. The TCR was taken from a man younger than 35 in good health and CMV-seronegative. The sequenced sample consisted of PBMCs. The rearrangement uses TRBV5-4 and TRBJ2-7; D gene uncertain. Here the CDR3 reads CASSLGTRYEQYF. Here the CDR3 DNA reads TGTGCCAGCAGCTTGGGTACTCGCTACGAGCAGTACTTC.